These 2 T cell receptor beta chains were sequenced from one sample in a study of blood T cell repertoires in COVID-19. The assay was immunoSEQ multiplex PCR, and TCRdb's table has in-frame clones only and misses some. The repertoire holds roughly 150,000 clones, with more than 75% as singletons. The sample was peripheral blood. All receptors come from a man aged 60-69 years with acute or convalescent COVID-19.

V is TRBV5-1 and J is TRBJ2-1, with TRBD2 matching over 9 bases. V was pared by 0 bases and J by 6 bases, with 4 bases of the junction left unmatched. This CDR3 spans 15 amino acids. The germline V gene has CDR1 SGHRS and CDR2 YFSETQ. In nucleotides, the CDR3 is TGCGCCAGCAGCTTGGGGTCTAGCGGGGTCAATGAGCAGTTCTTC. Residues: CASSLGSSGVNEQFF.

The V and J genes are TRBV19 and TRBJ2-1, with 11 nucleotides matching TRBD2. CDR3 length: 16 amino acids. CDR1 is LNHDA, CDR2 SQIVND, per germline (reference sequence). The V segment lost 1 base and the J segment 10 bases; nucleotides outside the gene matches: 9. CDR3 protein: CASSIVAGGPRTEQFF. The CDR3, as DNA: TGTGCCAGTAGTATAGTAGCGGGAGGGCCTCGTACCGAGCAGTTCTTC. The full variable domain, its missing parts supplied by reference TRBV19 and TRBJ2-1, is DGGITQSPKYLFRKEGQNVTLSCEQNLNHDAMYWYRQDPGQGLRLIYYSQIVNDFQKGDIAEGYSVSREKKESFPLTVTSAQKNPTAFYLCASSIVAGGPRTEQFFGPGTRLTVL.